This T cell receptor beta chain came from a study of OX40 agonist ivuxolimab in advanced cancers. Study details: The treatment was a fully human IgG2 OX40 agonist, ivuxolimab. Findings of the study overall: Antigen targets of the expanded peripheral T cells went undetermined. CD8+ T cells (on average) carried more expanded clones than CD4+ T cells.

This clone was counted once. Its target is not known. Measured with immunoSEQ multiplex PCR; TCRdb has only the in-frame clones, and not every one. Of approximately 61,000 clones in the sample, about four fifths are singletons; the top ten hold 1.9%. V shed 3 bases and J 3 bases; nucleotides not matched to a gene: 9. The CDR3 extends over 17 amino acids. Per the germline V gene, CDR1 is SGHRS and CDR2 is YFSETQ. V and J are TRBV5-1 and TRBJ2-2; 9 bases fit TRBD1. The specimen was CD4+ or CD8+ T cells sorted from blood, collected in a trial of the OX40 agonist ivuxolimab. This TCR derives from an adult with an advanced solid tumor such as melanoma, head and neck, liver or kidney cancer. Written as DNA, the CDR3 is TGCGCCAGCAGCTCGCGGCCCAGGACAGGGGACACCGGGGAGCTGTTTTTT. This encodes CASSSRPRTGDTGELFF.